This T cell receptor beta chain was identified during a study of cytomegalovirus exposure and HLA in healthy donors. Findings of the study overall: Several of the most significant clusters appeared, in a later analysis, to be linked to common viral pathogens. Earlier results showed most TCR beta V segments being productive about 87% or about 30% of the time. The authors enumerated 150 to 200 TCR beta chains as linked to cytomegalovirus. Rarity characterized most TCR sequences, yet some public TCRs appeared in many donors.

This clone was recorded a few times. Its antigen is currently unknown. With 60 Vbeta and 13 Jbeta primers, the PCR was carried out. The assay was immunoSEQ multiplex PCR, and TCRdb's table has in-frame clones only and misses some. Here the sample spans 100,000 or so clones, roughly 13% being singletons. Trimming took off 8 bases at V and 2 bases at J, with 14 bases between the two ends. The CDR3 consists of 14 residues. Germline V CDR1 and CDR2: SNHLY, FYNNEI. The sequence derives from a man in his forties in good health and CMV-seropositive. The sample comprised PBMCs. This sequence joins TRBV2 and TRBJ2-3; weak D call: TRBD2 (5 bases). For the CDR3, the DNA is TGTGCCAGCCGAGAGGGAATCCTCACAGATACGCAGTATTTT. Translated, it gives CASREGILTDTQYF.